A single sample is the source of the 4 T cell receptor beta chains below, sequenced in a study of T-cell memory formation after mild COVID-19. TCRdb fed the 5' RACE reads into MiXCR, producing one record per CDR3 protein. The sample holds under 700,000 distinct CDR3 sequences, around 21% seen once. The sequencing input was PBMCs or a T cell subset sorted from them (not recorded which). The receptors here all came from an adult woman who had mild COVID-19 (a few samples of this study predate the infection). Cell type and time point are not known.

The chain links TRBV30 to TRBJ1-6, with D uncertain. Germline V CDR1 and CDR2: GTSNPN, SVGIG (reference sequence). With 4 bases removed from V and 5 bases from J, the gap between germline ends came to 12 bases. The CDR3 has 14 amino acids. The CDR3 protein is CAWKVRSHNSPLHF. The CDR3 nucleotides read TGTGCCTGGAAGGTCCGCTCGCATAATTCACCCCTCCACTTT. Together with reference TRBV30 and TRBJ1-6, the CDR3 gives the full variable domain: SQTIHQWPATLVQPVGSPLSLECTVEGTSNPNLYWYRQAAGRGLQLLFYSVGIGQISSEVPQNLSASRPQDRQFILSSKKLLLSDSGFYLCAWKVRSHNSPLHFGNGTRLTVT.

This CDR3 is CASRATNDNEQFF. CDR3 DNA: TGTGCCAGCAGGGCGACTAACGACAATGAGCAGTTCTTC. The chain combines TRBV11-2 with TRBJ2-1; D might be TRBD2 (5 bases). Germline V lookup: CDR1 SGHAT, CDR2 FQNNGV. This CDR3 contains 13 residues. Trimming cost V 6 bases and J 5 bases, with 11 bases left between them. The variable domain in full, with the rest retrieved from reference TRBV11-2 and TRBJ2-1, is EAGVAQSPRYKIIEKRQSVAFWCNPISGHATLYWYQQILGQGPKLLIQFQNNGVVDDSQLPKDRFSAERLKGVDSTLKIQPAKLEDSAVYLCASRATNDNEQFFGPGTRLTVL.

This rearrangement joins TRBV5-6 to TRBJ2-3, with D possibly TRBD2 on 5 matching bases. Germline loops: CDR1 SGHDT, CDR2 YYEEEE. The V gene lost 5 bases and the J gene lost 2 bases, with 9 bases spanning the gap. There are 13 residues in the CDR3. CDR3 coding DNA: TGTGCCAGCAGGCTAGCTGCCACAGATACGCAGTATTTT. Residues: CASRLAATDTQYF.

The chain combines TRBV5-1 with TRBJ2-7; 10 nucleotides agree with TRBD2. The CDR3 runs to 15 residues. Trimming took 4 bases from V and 3 from J; bases not matched to a gene: 7. Germline lookup yields CDR1 SGHRS and CDR2 YFSETQ. CDR3 residues: CASSAGTSVDYEQYF. CDR3 nucleotide sequence: TGCGCCAGCAGCGCAGGGACTAGCGTGGACTACGAGCAGTACTTC.